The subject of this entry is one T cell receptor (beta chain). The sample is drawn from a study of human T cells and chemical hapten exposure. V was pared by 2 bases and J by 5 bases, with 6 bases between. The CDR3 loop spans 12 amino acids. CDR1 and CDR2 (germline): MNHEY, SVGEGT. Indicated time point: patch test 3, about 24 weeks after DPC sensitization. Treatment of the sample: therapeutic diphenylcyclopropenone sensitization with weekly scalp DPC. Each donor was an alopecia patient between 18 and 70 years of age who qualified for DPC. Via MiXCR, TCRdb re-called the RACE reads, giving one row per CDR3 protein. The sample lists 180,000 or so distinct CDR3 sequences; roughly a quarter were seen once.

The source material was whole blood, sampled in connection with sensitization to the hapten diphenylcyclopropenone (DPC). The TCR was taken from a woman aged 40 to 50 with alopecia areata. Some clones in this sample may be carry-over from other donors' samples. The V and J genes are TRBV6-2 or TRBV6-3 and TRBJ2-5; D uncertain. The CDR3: CASSYGWETQYF. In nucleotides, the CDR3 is TGTGCCAGCAGTTACGGCTGGGAGACCCAGTACTTC.